This TCR beta chain appears in the sequencing data of a study of CD8+ T cells in alopecia areata. Study as a whole: After 6 to 18 months of tofacitinib, follow-up continued 6 months off drug.

Following extraction, RNA underwent reverse transcription to cDNA, which served as the sequencing template. The assay was immunoSEQ multiplex PCR, and TCRdb's table has in-frame clones only and misses some. The sample carries some 190,000 clones, over 55% recorded once. This clone has a handful of counts. Its matching antigen is unknown. Whole-study results and caveats: Many expanded lesional clones remained in scalp and blood on tofacitinib. Association of baseline CD8+ expansion with response is uncertain owing to one nonresponder. Scalp clonality dropped significantly under tofacitinib, as did expanded CD8+ top-100 clones.

Treatment here: oral pan-JAK inhibitor, 5-10 mg twice daily. The CDR3 loop spans 13 amino acids. Trimming shortened V by 0 bases and J by 8 bases, and 10 bases separated the two germline ends. Per germline, CDR1 MNHEY and CDR2 SVGAGI. The chain links TRBV6-5 to TRBJ1-2; D is possibly TRBD1 (5 bases). This specimen consisted of CD4+ T cells sorted from blood, obtained at week 24, from a patient treated with tofacitinib. The sequence derives from a human donor with alopecia areata. In nucleotides, the CDR3 is TGTGCCAGCAGTTACTCGTACAGGCTGGGCTACACCTTC. Protein product: CASSYSYRLGYTF.